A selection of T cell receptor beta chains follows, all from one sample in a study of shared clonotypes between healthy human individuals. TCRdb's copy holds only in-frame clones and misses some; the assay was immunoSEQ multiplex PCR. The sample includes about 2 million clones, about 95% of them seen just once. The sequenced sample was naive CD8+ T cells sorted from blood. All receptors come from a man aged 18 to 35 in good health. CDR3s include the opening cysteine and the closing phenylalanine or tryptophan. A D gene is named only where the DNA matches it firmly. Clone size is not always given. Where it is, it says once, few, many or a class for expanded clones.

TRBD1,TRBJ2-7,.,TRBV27,CASSSTGGGSYEQYF,TGTGCCAGCAGTTCGACAGGGGGCGGATCCTACGAGCAGTACTTC
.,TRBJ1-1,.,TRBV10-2,CASTPSGVGTEAFF,TGCGCCAGCACTCCGTCTGGTGTGGGCACTGAAGCTTTCTTT
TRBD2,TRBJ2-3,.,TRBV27,CASSSRQLAGAVDTQYF,TGTGCCAGCAGTTCTCGACAACTAGCGGGAGCAGTAGATACGCAGTATTTT
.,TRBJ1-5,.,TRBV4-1,CASSHRQNNQPQHF,TGCGCCAGCAGCCACCGACAGAACAATCAGCCCCAGCATTTT
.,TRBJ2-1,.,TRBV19,CASSTPRDGYNEQFF,TGTGCCAGTAGCACCCCTCGGGATGGATACAATGAGCAGTTCTTC
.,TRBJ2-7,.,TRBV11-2,CASSFHPYEQYF,TGTGCCAGCAGTTTTCACCCCTACGAGCAGTACTTC
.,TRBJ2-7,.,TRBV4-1,CASSPDYSYEQYF,TGCGCCAGCAGCCCTGACTACTCCTACGAGCAGTACTTC
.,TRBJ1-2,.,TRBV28,CASSLAQGTYGYTF,TGTGCCAGCAGTTTAGCGCAGGGTACCTATGGCTACACCTTC
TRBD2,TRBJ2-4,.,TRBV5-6,CASSLTSGRNIQYF,TGTGCCAGCAGCTTGACTAGCGGGAGAAACATTCAGTACTTC
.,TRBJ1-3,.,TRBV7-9,CASSLTNRPTFGNTIYF,TGTGCCAGCAGCTTAACGAACAGGCCCACATTTGGAAACACCATATATTTT
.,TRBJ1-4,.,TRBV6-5,CAITYRGGPEKLFF,TGTGCCATCACCTATCGGGGGGGCCCCGAAAAACTGTTTTTT
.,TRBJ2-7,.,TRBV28,CASISPPGYEQYF,TGTGCCAGCATCTCCCCCCCGGGCTACGAGCAGTACTTC
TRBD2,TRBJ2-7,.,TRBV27,CASSSLHRGGVSDEQYF,TGTGCCAGCAGTTCACTCCACCGGGGGGGCGTAAGCGACGAGCAGTACTTC
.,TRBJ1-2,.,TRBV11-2,CASSLPGPNYGYTF,TGTGCCAGCAGCTTACCGGGACCTAACTATGGCTACACCTTC
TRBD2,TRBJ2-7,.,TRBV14,CASSQGTSGRLYYEQYF,TGTGCCAGCAGCCAGGGGACTAGCGGGAGACTATACTACGAGCAGTACTTC
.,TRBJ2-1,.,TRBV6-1,CASSGEFSSYNEQFF,TGTGCCAGCAGTGGTGAGTTTAGCTCCTACAATGAGCAGTTCTTC
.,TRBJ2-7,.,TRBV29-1,CSVLRDTYEQYF,TGCAGCGTGTTGAGGGATACCTACGAGCAGTACTTC
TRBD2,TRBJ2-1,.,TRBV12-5,CASGLHRLWTSSYNEQFF,TGTGCTAGTGGTTTACACAGACTTTGGACTAGCTCCTACAATGAGCAGTTCTTC
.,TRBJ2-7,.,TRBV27,CASSPPGMGETYEQYF,TGTGCCAGCAGTCCCCCGGGGATGGGGGAAACCTACGAGCAGTACTTC
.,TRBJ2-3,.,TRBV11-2,CASSVIGDTQYF,TGTGCCAGCAGCGTGATAGGAGATACGCAGTATTTT
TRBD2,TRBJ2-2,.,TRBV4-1,CASSQDRASGAYTGELFF,TGCGCCAGCAGCCAAGATCGGGCTAGCGGGGCCTACACCGGGGAGCTGTTTTTT
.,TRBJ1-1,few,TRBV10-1,CASSDSRSPANTEAFF,TGCGCCAGCAGTGACTCCCGGTCCCCCGCGAACACTGAAGCTTTCTTT
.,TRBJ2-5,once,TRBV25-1,CASSVRQETQYF,TGTGCCAGCAGTGTACGGCAAGAGACCCAGTACTTC
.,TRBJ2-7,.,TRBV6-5,CASSYSGVYEQYF,TGTGCCAGCAGTTACTCCGGCGTCTACGAGCAGTACTTC
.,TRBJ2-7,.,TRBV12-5,CASAPEVRPHEQYF,TGTGCTAGTGCCCCGGAGGTCCGTCCCCACGAGCAGTACTTC
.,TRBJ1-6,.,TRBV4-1,CASSPIPGSYNSPLHF,TGCGCCAGCAGCCCCATTCCGGGCTCCTATAATTCACCCCTCCACTTT
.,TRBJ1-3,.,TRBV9,CASSTGGNTIYF,TGTGCCAGCAGCACCGGGGGAAACACCATATATTTT
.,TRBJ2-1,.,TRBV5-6,CASSPNPSDEQFF,TGTGCCAGCAGCCCCAATCCTAGCGATGAGCAGTTCTTC
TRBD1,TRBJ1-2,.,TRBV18,CASSPPKGQGADFNYGYTF,TGTGCCAGCTCACCACCCAAGGGACAGGGGGCAGACTTCAACTATGGCTACACCTTC
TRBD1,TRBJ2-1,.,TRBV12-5,CASGIPGTGDYEQFF,TGTGCTAGTGGTATTCCCGGGACAGGGGACTATGAGCAGTTCTTC
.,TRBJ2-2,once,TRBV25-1,CASSETGIIRTGELFF,TGTGCCAGCAGTGAAACAGGAATTATCCGCACCGGGGAGCTGTTTTTT
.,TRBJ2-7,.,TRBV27,CASSLGLGTPYEQYF,TGTGCCAGCAGTTTAGGTCTCGGGACCCCCTACGAGCAGTACTTC
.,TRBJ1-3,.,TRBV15,CATSRGTRGGNTIYF,TGTGCCACCAGCAGAGGAACCAGGGGTGGAAACACCATATATTTT
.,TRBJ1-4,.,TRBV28,CASKDRLDATDEKLFF,TGTGCCAGCAAGGACAGACTTGATGCCACCGATGAAAAACTGTTTTTT
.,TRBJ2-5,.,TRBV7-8,CASRGVGETQYF,TGTGCCAGCAGGGGGGTTGGAGAGACCCAGTACTTC
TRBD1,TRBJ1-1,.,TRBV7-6,CASSPDGQVNTEAFF,TGTGCCAGCAGCCCCGACGGACAGGTGAACACTGAAGCTTTCTTT
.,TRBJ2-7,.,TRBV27,CASSSTVETYEQYF,TGTGCCAGCAGTTCCACAGTGGAGACCTACGAGCAGTACTTC
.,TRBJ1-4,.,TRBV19,CASSIDGGSNEKLFF,TGTGCCAGTAGTATAGACGGGGGATCAAATGAAAAACTGTTTTTT
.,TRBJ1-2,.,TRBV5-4,CASRPRNYGYTF,TGTGCCAGCAGACCCCGGAACTATGGCTACACCTTC
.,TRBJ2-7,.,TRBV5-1,CASSLGQAFSYEQYF,TGCGCCAGCAGCTTGGGACAGGCTTTCTCCTACGAGCAGTACTTC
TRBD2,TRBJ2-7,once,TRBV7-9,CASSPTAIGGGAYEQYF,TGTGCCAGCAGTCCCACGGCCATCGGCGGGGGAGCCTACGAGCAGTACTTC
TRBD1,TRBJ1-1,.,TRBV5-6,CASSSPAWDRSMNTEAFF,TGTGCCAGCAGCTCACCCGCCTGGGACAGGTCTATGAACACTGAAGCTTTCTTT
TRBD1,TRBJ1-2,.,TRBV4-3,CASSLGTEGGYGYTF,TGCGCCAGCAGCTTGGGGACAGAGGGGGGATATGGCTACACCTTC
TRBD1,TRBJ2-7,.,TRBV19,CASSIGGQGYEQYF,TGTGCCAGTAGTATAGGGGGACAGGGTTACGAGCAGTACTTC
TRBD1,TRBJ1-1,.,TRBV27,CASSLDRASTEAFF,TGTGCCAGCAGTTTAGACAGGGCGAGCACTGAAGCTTTCTTT
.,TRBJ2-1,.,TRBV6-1,CASSDREDEQFF,TGTGCCAGCAGTGACAGGGAGGATGAGCAGTTCTTC